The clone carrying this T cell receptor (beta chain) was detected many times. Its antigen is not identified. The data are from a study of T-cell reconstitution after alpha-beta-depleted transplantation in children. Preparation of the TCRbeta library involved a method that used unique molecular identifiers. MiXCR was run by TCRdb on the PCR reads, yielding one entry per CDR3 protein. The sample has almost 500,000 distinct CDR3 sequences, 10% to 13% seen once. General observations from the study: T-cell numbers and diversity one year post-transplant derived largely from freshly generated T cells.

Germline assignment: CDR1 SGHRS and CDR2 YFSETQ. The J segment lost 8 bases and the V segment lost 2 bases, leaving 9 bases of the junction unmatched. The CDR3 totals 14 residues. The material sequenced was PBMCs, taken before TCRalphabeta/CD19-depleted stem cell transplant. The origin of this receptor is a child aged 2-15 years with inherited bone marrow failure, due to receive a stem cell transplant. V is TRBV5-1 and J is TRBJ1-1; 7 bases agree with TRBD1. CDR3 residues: CASSFFQGETEAFF. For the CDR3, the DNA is TGCGCCAGCAGCTTTTTTCAGGGGGAGACAGAAGCTTTCTTT.